This paragraph covers one T cell receptor beta chain sequence. Its antigen remains unknown. Germline V gene lookup returns CDR1 SGHRS and CDR2 YFSETQ. This CDR3 contains 13 residues. Trimming took 1 base from V and 6 from J, leaving 10 bases between them. The record originates from a study of cytotoxic CD8 clonotypes in ibrutinib-treated CLL. Findings and limits, study-wide: At progression, clonality fell back toward baseline after rising at ibrutinib response. Clonality (at baseline) was higher than in age-matched healthy donors and tracked circulating CD8+ T-cell counts.

About 1.9 micrograms of genomic DNA (from cryopreserved PBMCs) were used for TCR beta libraries. Sequencing was designed to attain a depth spanning 1 in 200,000 to 1 in 1 million T cells. The table came from immunoSEQ multiplex PCR; TCRdb's copy has only in-frame clones and leaves some out. Among hundreds of thousands of clones listed, about 80% were seen once. The sequence derives from a human donor with chronic lymphocytic leukemia. This rearrangement joins TRBV5-1 to TRBJ2-5; D not certain. The sequencing here drew on PBMCs, taken before ibrutinib treatment. The DNA for the CDR3 is TGCGCCAGCAGCTTGAACGGTAGGCAGACCCAGTACTTC. Amino acids: CASSLNGRQTQYF. Supplemented by reference TRBV5-1 and TRBJ2-5, the full variable domain reads KAGVTQTPRYLIKTRGQQVTLSCSPISGHRSVSWYQQTPGQGLQFLFEYFSETQRNKGNFPGRFSGRQFSNSRSEMNVSTLELGDSALYLCASSLNGRQTQYFGPGTRLLVL.